The clone carrying this T cell receptor (beta chain) is a singleton in its sample. Its antigen is unidentified. These data come from a study of cytomegalovirus exposure and HLA in healthy donors. Study observations and caveats: Most observed TCR sequences were rare, whereas some public TCRs were detected in many donors.

It was healthy bone marrow donors who served as donors. Amplification used 60 Vbeta primers and 13 Jbeta primers. Data came from immunoSEQ multiplex PCR; TCRdb stores just in-frame clones and leaves some out. In the table there are approximately 76,000 clones, more than 65% of which are singletons. The CDR3 runs to 16 residues. Looked up from germline, CDR1 is SGHDT and CDR2 is YYEEEE. The junction had 10 bases not matched to a gene; V was cut back by 2 bases and J by 7 bases. The sequenced sample consisted of PBMCs. This sequence originates from a woman between 35 and 50 years old in good health and CMV-seropositive. This sequence joins TRBV5-6 and TRBJ1-5; 9 nucleotides line up with TRBD1. The CDR3 region has the DNA TGTGCCAGCAGCTTCCGGGGGGGGACAGGGAGACAGCCCCAGCATTTT. It codes for CASSFRGGTGRQPQHF.